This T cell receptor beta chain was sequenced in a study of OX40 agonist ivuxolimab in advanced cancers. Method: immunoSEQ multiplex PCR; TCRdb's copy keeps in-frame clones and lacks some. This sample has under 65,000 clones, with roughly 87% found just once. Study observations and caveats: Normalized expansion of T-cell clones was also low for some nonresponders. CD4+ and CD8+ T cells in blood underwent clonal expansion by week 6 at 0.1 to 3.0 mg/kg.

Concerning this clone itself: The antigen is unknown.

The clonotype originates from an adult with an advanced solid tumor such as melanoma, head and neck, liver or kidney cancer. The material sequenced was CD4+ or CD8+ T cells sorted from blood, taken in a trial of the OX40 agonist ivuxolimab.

The CDR3 sequence is CASSLVRGGNEQFF. The CDR3 bases are TGTGCCAGCAGCTTAGTGCGGGGCGGGAATGAGCAGTTCTTC. This sequence joins TRBV11-2 and TRBJ2-1, with TRBD2 as a possible D gene (6 bases). The germline CDR1 and CDR2 sequences are SGHAT and FQNNGV. The V end lost 1 base, the J end lost 7 bases, and 11 bases lay between the germline ends. The CDR3 runs to 14 residues.